The 5 T cell receptor beta chains below come from one sample, sequenced in a study of identical twins. From the 5' RACE reads, TCRdb called clonotypes with MiXCR, one entry per CDR3 protein. The sample consists of 540,000 or so distinct CDR3 sequences, around 20% of them appearing once. The data also belong to a second study, concerning yellow fever vaccine responses in identical twins.

The sample consisted of CD4+ T cells sorted from blood. The source is a woman younger than 35 in good health.

The chain links TRBV12-3 or TRBV12-4 to TRBJ2-3; TRBD2 aligns across 12 bases. V lost 6 bases to trimming and J lost 3 bases; unmatched junction nucleotides: 7. The CDR3 contains 16 residues. For the CDR3, the DNA is TGTGCCAGCAGCCGCGGACTAGCGGGGCCTACAGATACGCAGTATTTT. This codes for CASSRGLAGPTDTQYF.

This clonotype was seen more than once but under ten times. The gene calls are TRBV24-1 and TRBJ2-3; no firm D call. The V gene's germline CDR1 is KGHDR and CDR2 SFDVKD. V was clipped by 5 bases and J by 5 bases, with 13 bases between them. The length of the CDR3 is 14 residues. The CDR3 protein is CATSGPNSVDTQYF. In nucleotides, the CDR3 is TGTGCCACCAGTGGCCCGAATTCTGTAGATACGCAGTATTTT.

The gene calls are TRBV5-1 and TRBJ2-1, with D perhaps assigned TRBD1 or TRBD2 (5 bases each). The CDR3 is 15 amino acids. V lost 5 bases to trimming and J lost 8 bases, with 20 bases between them. From germline, CDR1 is SGHRS and CDR2 YFSETQ. This chain's CDR3 is CASSVPGPGGDEQFF. In DNA, the CDR3 is TGCGCCAGCAGTGTCCCGGGGCCCGGCGGAGATGAGCAGTTCTTC. The variable domain in full, with the rest retrieved from reference TRBV5-1 and TRBJ2-1, is KAGVTQTPRYLIKTRGQQVTLSCSPISGHRSVSWYQQTPGQGLQFLFEYFSETQRNKGNFPGRFSGRQFSNSRSEMNVSTLELGDSALYLCASSVPGPGGDEQFFGPGTRLTVL.

This clonotype showed up just a few times. This chain connects TRBV12-3 or TRBV12-4 to TRBJ2-7; no clear D gene. The germline V and J ends were trimmed by 0 bases and 2 bases, with 5 bases remaining between them. This CDR3 contains 13 residues. The CDR3 here is CASSLASPYEQYF. CDR3 nucleotides: TGTGCCAGCAGTTTAGCGTCCCCCTACGAGCAGTACTTC.

Comments on this clonotype: The junction departs from germline at one end; a sequencing error may be responsible. The chain uses TRBV5-1 and TRBJ2-5, with D possibly TRBD2 on 6 matching bases. This CDR3 comprises 15 residues. CDR1 and CDR2 from the germline V gene are SGHRS and YFSETQ. The CDR3 nucleotides read TGCGCTAGCAGCTTGGCGCGCGGGGTATCAGAGACCCAGTACTTC. Amino acid sequence: CASSLARGVSETQYF.